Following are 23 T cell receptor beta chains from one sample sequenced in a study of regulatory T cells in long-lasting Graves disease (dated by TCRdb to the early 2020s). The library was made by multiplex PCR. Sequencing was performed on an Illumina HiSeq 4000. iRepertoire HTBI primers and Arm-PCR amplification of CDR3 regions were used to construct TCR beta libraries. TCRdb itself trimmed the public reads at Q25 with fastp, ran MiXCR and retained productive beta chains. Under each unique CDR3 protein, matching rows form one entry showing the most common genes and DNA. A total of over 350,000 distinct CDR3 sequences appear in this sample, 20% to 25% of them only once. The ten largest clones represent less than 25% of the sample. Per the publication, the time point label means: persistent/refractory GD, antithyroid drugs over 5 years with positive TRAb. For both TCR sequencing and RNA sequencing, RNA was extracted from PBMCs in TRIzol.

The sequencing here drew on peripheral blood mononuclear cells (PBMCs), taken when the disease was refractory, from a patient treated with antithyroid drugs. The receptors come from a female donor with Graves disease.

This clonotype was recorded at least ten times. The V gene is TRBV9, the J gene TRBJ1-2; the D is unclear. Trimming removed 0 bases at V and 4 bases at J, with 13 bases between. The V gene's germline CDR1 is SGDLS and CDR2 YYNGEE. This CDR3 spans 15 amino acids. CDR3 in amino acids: CASSVGSQQFYGYTF. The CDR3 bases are TGTGCCAGCAGCGTAGGCTCACAGCAGTTCTATGGCTACACCTTC.

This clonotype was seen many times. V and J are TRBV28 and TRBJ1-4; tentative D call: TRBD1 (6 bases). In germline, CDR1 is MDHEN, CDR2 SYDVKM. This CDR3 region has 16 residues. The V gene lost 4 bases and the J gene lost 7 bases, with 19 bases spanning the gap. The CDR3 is CASSSNTPGHAEKLFF. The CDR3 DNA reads TGTGCCAGCAGTTCAAATACACCGGGACACGCTGAAAAACTGTTTTTT.

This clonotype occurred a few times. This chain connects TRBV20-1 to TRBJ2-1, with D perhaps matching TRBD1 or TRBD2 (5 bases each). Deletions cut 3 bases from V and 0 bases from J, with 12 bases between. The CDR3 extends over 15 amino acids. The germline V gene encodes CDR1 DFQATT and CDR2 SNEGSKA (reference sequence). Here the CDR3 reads CSASSGRTSYNEQFF. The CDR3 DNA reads TGCAGTGCTAGTTCGGGGCGGACCTCCTACAATGAGCAGTTCTTC.

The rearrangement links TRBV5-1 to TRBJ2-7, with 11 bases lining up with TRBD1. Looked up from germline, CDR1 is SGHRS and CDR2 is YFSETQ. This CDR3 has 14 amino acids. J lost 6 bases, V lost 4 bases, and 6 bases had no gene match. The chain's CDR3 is CASSPDRGRGEQYF. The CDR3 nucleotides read TGCGCCAGCAGCCCGGACAGGGGGCGAGGCGAGCAGTACTTC.

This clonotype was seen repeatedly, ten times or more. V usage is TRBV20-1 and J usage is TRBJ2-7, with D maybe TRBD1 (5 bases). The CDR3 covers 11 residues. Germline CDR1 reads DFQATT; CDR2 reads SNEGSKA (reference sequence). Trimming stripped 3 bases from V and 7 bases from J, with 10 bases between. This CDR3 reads CSASESGEQYF. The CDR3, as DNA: TGCAGTGCTAGCGAGTCAGGGGAGCAGTACTTC.

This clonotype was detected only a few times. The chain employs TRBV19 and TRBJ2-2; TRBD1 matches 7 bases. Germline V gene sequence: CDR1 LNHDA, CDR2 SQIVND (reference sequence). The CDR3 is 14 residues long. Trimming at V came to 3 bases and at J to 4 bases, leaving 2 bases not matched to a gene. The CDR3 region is CASSMGTVTGELFF. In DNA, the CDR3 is TGTGCCAGTAGTATGGGGACAGTCACCGGGGAGCTGTTTTTT.

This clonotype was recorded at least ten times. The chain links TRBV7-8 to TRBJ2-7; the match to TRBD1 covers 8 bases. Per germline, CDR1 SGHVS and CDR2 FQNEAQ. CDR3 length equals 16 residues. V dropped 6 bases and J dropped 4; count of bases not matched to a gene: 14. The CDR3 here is CASSNHQRTGMYEQYF. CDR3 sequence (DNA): TGTGCCAGCAGTAACCATCAACGGACAGGGATGTACGAGCAGTACTTC.

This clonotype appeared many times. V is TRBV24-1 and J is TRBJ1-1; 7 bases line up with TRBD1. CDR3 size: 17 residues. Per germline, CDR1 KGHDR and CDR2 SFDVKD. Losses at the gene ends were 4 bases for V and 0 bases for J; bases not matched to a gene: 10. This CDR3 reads CATSDADRVCLNTEAFF. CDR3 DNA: TGTGCCACCAGTGACGCCGACAGGGTTTGTTTGAACACTGAAGCTTTCTTT.

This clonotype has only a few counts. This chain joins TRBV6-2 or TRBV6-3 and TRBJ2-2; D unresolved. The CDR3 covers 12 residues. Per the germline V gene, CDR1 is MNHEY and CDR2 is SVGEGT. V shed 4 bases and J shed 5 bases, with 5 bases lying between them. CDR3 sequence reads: CASSWVTGELFF. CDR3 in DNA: TGTGCCAGCAGTTGGGTGACCGGGGAGCTGTTTTTT.

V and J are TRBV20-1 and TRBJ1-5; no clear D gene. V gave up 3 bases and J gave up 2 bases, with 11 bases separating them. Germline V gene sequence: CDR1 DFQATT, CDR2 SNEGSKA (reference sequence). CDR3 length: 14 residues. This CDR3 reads CSASPLSGNQPQHF. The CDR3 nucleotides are TGCAGTGCTAGTCCCCTTAGTGGCAATCAGCCCCAGCATTTT.

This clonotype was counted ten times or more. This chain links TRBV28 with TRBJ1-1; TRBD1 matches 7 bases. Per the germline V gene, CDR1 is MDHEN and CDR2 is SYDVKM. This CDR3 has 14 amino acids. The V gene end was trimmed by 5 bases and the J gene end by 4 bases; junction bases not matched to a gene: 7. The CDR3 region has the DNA TGTGCCAGCAGTCCGACAGGGTCGGGCACTGAAGCTTTCTTT. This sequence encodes CASSPTGSGTEAFF.

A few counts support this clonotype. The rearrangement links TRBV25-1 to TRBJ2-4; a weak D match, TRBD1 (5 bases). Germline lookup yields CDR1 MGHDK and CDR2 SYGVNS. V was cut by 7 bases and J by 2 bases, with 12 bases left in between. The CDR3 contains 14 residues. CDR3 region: CASKRTMTKNIQYF. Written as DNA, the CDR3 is TGTGCCAGCAAAAGGACAATGACCAAAAACATTCAGTACTTC.

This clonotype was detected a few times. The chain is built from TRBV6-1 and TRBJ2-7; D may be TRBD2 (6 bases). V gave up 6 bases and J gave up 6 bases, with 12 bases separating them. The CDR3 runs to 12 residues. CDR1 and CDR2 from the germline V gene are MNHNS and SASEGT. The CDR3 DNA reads TGTGCCAGCAGGAGACTAGTCTTCGAGCAGTACTTC. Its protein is CASRRLVFEQYF.

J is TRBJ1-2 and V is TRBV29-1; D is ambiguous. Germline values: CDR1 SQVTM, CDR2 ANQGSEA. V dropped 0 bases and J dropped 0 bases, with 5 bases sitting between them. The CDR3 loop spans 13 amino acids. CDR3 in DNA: TGCAGCGTTGAAGACGGAACTAACTATGGCTACACCTTC. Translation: CSVEDGTNYGYTF.

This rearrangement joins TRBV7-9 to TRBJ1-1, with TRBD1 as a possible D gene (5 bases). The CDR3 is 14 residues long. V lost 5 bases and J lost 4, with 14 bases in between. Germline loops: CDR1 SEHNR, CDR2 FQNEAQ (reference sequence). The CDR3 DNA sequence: TGTGCCAGCAGCCCGGGGCTGCAGGGCACTGAAGCTTTCTTT. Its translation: CASSPGLQGTEAFF. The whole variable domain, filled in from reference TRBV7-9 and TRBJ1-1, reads DTGVSQNPRHKITKRGQNVTFRCDPISEHNRLYWYRQTLGQGPEFLTYFQNEAQLEKSRLLSDRFSAERPKGSFSTLEIQRTEQGDSAMYLCASSPGLQGTEAFFGQGTRLTVV.

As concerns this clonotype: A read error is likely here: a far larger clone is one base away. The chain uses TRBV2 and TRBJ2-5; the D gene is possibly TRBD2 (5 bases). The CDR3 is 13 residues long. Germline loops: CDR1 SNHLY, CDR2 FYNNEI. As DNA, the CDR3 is TGTGCCAGCAGCCCTGGGTTCGGGGAGACCCAGCACTTC. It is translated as CASSPGFGETQHF.

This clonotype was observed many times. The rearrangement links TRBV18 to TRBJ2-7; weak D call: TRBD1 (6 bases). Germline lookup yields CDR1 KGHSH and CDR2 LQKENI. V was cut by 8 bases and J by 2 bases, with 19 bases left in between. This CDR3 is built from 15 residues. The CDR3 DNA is TGTGCCAGCAGCCCCACCGGGACATCAGCCTACGAGCAGTACTTC. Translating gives CASSPTGTSAYEQYF.

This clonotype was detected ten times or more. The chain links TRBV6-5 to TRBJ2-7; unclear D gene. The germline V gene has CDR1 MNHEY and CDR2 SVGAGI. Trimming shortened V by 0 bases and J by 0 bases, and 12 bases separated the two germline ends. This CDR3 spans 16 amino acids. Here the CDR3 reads CASSYSNKLSSYEQYF. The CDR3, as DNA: TGTGCCAGCAGTTACTCGAACAAACTGAGCTCCTACGAGCAGTACTTC.

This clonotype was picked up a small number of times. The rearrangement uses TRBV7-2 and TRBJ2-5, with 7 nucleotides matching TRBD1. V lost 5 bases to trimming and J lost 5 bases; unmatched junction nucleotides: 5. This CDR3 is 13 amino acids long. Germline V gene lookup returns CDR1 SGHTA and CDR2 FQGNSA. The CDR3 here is CASSRQGSETQYF. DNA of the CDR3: TGTGCCAGCAGCAGACAGGGCTCCGAGACCCAGTACTTC.

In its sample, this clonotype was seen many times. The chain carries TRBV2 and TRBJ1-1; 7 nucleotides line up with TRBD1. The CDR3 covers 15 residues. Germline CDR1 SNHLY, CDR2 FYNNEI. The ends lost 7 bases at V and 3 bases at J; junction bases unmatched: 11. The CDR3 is CASKTQGGVYTEAFF. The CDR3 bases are TGTGCCAGCAAGACCCAGGGGGGCGTCTACACTGAAGCTTTCTTT.

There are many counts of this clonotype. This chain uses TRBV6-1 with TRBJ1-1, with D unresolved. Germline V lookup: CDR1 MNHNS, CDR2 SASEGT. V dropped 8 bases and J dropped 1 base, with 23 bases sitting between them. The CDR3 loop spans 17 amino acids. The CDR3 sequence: CASGRLTGLGWNTEAFF. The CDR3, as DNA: TGTGCCAGCGGGAGATTGACTGGTTTAGGTTGGAACACTGAAGCTTTCTTT.

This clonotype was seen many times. The CDR3 DNA is TGTGCCAGCAGTGTCTCCGGGACAGTGGGCTACGAGCAGTACTTC. This translates into CASSVSGTVGYEQYF. The V gene is TRBV2, the J gene TRBJ2-7; TRBD1 matches 7 bases. The V segment lost 4 bases and the J segment 3 bases; nucleotides outside the gene matches: 9. Germline lookup yields CDR1 SNHLY and CDR2 FYNNEI. The CDR3 has 15 residues.

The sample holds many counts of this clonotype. Written as DNA, the CDR3 is TGTGCCAGCAGTTTGGGGCCGCCGGCCCACGAGCAGTACTTC. Its translation is CASSLGPPAHEQYF. The V and J genes are TRBV12-3 or TRBV12-4 and TRBJ2-7; a weak D match, TRBD1 (5 bases). This CDR3 is 14 amino acids long. V lost 3 bases and J lost 5, with 14 bases in between.